This note documents a single TCR beta chain sequence. The data derive from a study of T and B cells in COVID-19 patients. About the research overall: Blood was sampled from COVID-19 patients who were either actively infected or recovered.

CDR1 is LGHNA, CDR2 YSLEER, per germline. The CDR3 contains 15 residues. V shed 1 base and J 1 base; nucleotides not matched to a gene: 2. Each TRB amplification used about 230-550 ng of genomic DNA from blood. Multiplex PCR with BIOMED2 TRB-A/B primer pools amplified TRB rearrangements. TCRdb re-derived calls from the multiplex PCR reads in MiXCR, one entry per CDR3 protein. The sample lists 20,000 to 30,000 distinct CDR3 sequences; 32% were seen once. This TCR came from a human donor who had recovered from COVID-19. The rearrangement uses TRBV4-3 and TRBJ2-7; TRBD2 matches at 9 bases. What was sequenced was blood. CDR3 sequence: CASSQGLAGSYEQYF. The DNA of the CDR3 is TGCGCCAGCAGCCAAGGCCTAGCGGGGTCCTACGAGCAGTACTTC.